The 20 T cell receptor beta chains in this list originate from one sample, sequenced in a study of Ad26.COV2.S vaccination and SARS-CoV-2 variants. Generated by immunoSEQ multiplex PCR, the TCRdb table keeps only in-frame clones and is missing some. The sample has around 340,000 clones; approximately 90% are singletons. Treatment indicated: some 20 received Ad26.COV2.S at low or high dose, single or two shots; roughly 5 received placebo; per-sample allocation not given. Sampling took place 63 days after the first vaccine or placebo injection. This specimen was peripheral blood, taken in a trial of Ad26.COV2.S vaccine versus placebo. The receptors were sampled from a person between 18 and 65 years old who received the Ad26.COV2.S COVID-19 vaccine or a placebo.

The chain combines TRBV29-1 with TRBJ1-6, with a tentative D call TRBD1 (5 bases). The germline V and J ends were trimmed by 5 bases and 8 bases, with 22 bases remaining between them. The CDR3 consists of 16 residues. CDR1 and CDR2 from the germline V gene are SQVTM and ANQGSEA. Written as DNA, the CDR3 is TGCAGCGTTAGATTGAGAGGGACCTCTCAAGATTCACCCCTCCACTTT. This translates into CSVRLRGTSQDSPLHF.

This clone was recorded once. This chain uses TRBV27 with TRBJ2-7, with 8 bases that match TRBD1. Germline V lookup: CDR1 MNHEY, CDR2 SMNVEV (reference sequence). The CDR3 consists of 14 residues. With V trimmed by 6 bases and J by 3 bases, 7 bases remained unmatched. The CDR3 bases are TGTGCCAGCAGAAGACAGGGGTTTAGCTACGAGCAGTACTTC. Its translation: CASRRQGFSYEQYF.

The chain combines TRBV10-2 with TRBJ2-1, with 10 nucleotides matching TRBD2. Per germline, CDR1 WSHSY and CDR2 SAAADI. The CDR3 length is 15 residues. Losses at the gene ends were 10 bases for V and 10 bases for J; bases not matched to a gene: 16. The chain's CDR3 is CATGWSGGASWEQFF. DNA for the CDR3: TGCGCCACCGGCTGGAGCGGGGGGGCAAGCTGGGAGCAGTTCTTC.

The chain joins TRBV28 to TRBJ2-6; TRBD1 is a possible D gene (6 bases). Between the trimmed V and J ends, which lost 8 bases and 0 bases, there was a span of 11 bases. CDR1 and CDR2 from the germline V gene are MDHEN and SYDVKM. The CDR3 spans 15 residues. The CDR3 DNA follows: TGTGCCAGCGGACAGCCTAACTCTGGGGCCAACGTCCTGACTTTC. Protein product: CASGQPNSGANVLTF.

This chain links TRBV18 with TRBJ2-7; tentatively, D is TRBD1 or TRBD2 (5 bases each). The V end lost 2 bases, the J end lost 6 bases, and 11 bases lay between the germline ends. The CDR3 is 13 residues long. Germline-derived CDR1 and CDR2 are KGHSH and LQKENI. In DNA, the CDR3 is TGTGCCAGCTCACCAAGGGGAGAAAGCGAGCAGTACTTC. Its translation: CASSPRGESEQYF. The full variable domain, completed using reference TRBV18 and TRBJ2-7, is NAGVMQNPRHLVRRRGQEARLRCSPMKGHSHVYWYRQLPEEGLKFMVYLQKENIIDESGMPKERFSAEFPKEGPSILRIQQVVRGDSAAYFCASSPRGESEQYFGPGTRLTVT.

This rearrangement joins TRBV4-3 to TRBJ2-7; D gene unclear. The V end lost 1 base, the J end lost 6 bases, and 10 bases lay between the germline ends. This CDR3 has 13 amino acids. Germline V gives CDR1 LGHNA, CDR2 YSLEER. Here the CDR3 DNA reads TGCGCCAGCAGCCAAGTTATTGGGCGCGAGCAGTACTTC. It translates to CASSQVIGREQYF.

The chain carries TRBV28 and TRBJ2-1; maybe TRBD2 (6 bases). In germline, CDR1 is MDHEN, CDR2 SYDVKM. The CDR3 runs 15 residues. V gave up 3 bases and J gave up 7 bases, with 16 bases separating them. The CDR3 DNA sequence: TGTGCCAGCAGTTTTGGAGGGTCCCTAGTGAATGAGCAGTTCTTC. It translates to CASSFGGSLVNEQFF.

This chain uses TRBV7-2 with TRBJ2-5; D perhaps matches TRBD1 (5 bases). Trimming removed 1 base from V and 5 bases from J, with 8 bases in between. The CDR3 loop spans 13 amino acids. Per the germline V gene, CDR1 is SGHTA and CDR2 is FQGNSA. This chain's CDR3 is CASSLVGQETQYF. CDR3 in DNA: TGTGCCAGCAGCTTAGTGGGGCAGGAGACCCAGTACTTC.

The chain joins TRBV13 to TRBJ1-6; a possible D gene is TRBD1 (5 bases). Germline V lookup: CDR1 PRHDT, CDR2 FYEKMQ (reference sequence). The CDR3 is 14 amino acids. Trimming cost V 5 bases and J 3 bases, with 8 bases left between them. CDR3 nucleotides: TGTGCCAGCAGCCGGGACGGCTATAATTCACCCCTCCACTTT. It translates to CASSRDGYNSPLHF.

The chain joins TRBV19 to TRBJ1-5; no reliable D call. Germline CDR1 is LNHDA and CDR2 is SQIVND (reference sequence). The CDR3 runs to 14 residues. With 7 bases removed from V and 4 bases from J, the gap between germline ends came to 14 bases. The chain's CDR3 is CASNPSGRNQPQHF. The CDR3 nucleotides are TGTGCCAGTAACCCTTCCGGGAGAAATCAGCCCCAGCATTTT.

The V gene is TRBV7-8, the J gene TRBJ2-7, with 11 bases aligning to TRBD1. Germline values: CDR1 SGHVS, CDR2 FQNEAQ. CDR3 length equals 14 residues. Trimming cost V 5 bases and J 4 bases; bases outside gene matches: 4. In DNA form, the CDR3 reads TGTGCCAGCAGCCCCGGGACAGGGGGATACGAGCAGTACTTC. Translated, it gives CASSPGTGGYEQYF.

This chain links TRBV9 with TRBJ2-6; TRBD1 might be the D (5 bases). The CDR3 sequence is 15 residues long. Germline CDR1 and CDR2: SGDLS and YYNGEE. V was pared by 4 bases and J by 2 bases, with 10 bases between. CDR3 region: CASSRDRTGANVLTF. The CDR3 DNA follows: TGTGCCAGCAGCAGAGACAGAACTGGGGCCAACGTCCTGACTTTC. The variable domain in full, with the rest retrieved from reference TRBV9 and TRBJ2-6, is DSGVTQTPKHLITATGQRVTLRCSPRSGDLSVYWYQQSLDQGLQFLIQYYNGEERAKGNILERFSAQQFPDLHSELNLSSLELGDSALYFCASSRDRTGANVLTFGAGSRLTVL.

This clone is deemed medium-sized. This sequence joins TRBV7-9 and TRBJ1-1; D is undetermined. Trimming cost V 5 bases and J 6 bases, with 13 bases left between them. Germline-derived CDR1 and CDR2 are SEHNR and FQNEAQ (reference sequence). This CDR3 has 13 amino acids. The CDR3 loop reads CASSPGNYAEAFF. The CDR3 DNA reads TGTGCCAGCAGCCCGGGGAACTACGCTGAAGCTTTCTTT.

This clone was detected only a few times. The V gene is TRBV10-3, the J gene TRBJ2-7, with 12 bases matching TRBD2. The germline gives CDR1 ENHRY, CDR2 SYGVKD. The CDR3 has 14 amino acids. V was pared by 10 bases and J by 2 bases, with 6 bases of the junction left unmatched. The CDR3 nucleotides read TGTGCCAGTAGTCTAGCGGGAGGGCCCTACGAGCAGTACTTC. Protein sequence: CASSLAGGPYEQYF.

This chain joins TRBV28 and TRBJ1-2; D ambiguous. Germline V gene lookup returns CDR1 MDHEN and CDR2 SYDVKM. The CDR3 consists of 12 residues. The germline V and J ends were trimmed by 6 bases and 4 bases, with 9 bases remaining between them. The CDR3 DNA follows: TGTGCCAGCAGCCAGCCGGTCTATGGCTACACCTTC. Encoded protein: CASSQPVYGYTF.

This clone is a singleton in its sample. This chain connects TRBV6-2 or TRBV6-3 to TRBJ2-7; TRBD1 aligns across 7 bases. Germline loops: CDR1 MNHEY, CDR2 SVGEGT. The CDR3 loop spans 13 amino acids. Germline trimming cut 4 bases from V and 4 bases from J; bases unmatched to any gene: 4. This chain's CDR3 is CASSSDREYEQYF. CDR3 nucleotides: TGTGCCAGCAGTTCCGACAGGGAATACGAGCAGTACTTC.

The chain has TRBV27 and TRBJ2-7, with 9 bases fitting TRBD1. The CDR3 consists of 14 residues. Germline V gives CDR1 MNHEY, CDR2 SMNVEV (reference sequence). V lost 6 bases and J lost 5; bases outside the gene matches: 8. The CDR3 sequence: CASSPGTGSHEQYF. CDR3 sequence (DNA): TGTGCCAGCAGCCCCGGGACAGGGAGCCACGAGCAGTACTTC.

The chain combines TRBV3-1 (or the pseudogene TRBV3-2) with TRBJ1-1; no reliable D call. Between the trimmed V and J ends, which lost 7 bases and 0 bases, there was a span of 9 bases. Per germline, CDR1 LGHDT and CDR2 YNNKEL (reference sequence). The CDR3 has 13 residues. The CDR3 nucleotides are TGTGCCAGCACAAGAAGAATGAACACTGAAGCTTTCTTT. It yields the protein CASTRRMNTEAFF.

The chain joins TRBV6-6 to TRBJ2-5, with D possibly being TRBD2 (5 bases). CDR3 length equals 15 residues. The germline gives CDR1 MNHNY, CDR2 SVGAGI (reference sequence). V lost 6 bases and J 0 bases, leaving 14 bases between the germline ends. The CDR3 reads CASRGPERNQETQYF. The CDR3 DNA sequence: TGTGCCAGCAGGGGCCCGGAGCGGAACCAAGAGACCCAGTACTTC.

The DNA for the CDR3 is TGTGCCAGCAGCAAGATAACAGGGGTGCGGAACATTCAGTACTTC. This codes for CASSKITGVRNIQYF. The chain joins TRBV7-9 to TRBJ2-4; 7 nucleotides line up with TRBD1. From germline, CDR1 is SEHNR and CDR2 FQNEAQ (reference sequence). Losses at the gene ends were 5 bases for V and 7 bases for J; bases not matched to a gene: 11. CDR3 length equals 15 residues.